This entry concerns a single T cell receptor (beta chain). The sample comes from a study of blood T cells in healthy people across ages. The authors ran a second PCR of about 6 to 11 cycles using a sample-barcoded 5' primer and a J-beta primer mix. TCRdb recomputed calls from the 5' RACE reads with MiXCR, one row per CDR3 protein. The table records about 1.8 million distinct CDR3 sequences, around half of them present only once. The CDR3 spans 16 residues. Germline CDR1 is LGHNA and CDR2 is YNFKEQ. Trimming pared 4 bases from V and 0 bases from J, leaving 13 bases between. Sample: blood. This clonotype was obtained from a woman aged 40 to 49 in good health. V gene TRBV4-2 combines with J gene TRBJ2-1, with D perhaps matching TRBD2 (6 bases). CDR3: CASSPWDLSSYNEQFF. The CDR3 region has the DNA TGTGCCAGCAGCCCTTGGGACTTGAGCTCCTACAATGAGCAGTTCTTC.